The T cell receptor beta chain under discussion was sequenced for a study of T cell changes during pregnancy in multiple sclerosis. Clones were sequenced by immunoSEQ multiplex PCR, and TCRdb holds only the in-frame ones, with some missing. This table holds about 24,000 clones, roughly nine tenths found once. CDR3 length: 13 residues. The germline V gene has CDR1 SNHLY and CDR2 FYNNEI. The ends lost 7 bases at V and 7 bases at J; junction bases unmatched: 3. This chain joins TRBV2 and TRBJ1-4, with 10 bases that match TRBD1. The TCR was taken from a female donor in good health, enrolled as a control in a pregnancy study. The source material was CD8+ T cells from peripheral blood mononuclear cells, sampled in the third trimester of pregnancy. The CDR3 here is CASTDRGVEKLFF. DNA of the CDR3: TGTGCCAGCACGGACAGGGGGGTTGAAAAACTGTTTTTT.